This T cell receptor (beta chain) stems from a study of CD8 T cells in Susac syndrome. Random hexamers primed reverse transcription of roughly 0.5 to 1 ug RNA. With immunoSEQ multiplex PCR, TCR beta CDR3 was amplified across 54 Vbeta and 13 Jbeta. MiXCR was run by TCRdb on the immunoSEQ multiplex PCR reads, yielding one entry per CDR3 protein. The sample yields 150,000 to 200,000 distinct CDR3 sequences, roughly 91% seen once. Isolation of CD8+ and CD4+ T cells was performed negatively, whereas enrichment of TEMRA cells was done by FACS. The V gene lost 7 bases and the J gene lost 11 bases, with 23 bases spanning the gap. Germline V gives CDR1 LNHNV, CDR2 YYDKDF (reference sequence). The CDR3 has 15 residues.

Sequencing used CD4+ T cells from PBMCs. The TCR comes from a human donor with Susac syndrome. This sequence joins TRBV15 and TRBJ1-4; possible D gene TRBD1, 5 bases. The CDR3 protein is CATTAIGDPINKLFF. CDR3 nucleotide sequence: TGTGCCACCACGGCCATCGGGGACCCAATCAACAAACTGTTTTTT.